The 29 T cell receptor beta chains given below trace back to one sample, sequenced in a study of blood T cells in healthy people across ages. Primers used in a second PCR of about 7 to 12 cycles were a sample-barcoded 5' primer and a J-beta primer mix. MiXCR, run by TCRdb on the 5' RACE reads, gives a single entry per CDR3 protein. The sample has hundreds of thousands of distinct CDR3 sequences; 32% are singletons. Sequenced sample: blood. The source of these receptors is a woman older than 75 in good health.

This chain joins TRBV10-2 and TRBJ1-4; weak D call: TRBD1 (5 bases). The CDR3 has 14 amino acids. V lost 6 bases and J 8 bases, leaving 16 bases between the germline ends. Germline CDR1 is WSHSY and CDR2 is SAAADI. The CDR3 protein is CASRVGTSPEKLFF. CDR3 DNA: TGCGCCAGCAGGGTGGGGACCTCGCCGGAAAAACTGTTTTTT.

The chain combines TRBV6-2 or TRBV6-3 with TRBJ1-5; no reliable D call. This CDR3 has 15 amino acids. Looked up from germline, CDR1 is MNHEY and CDR2 is SVGEGT. With 7 bases removed from V and 0 bases from J, the gap between germline ends came to 13 bases. The CDR3 sequence: CASKTLRNSNQPQHF. DNA for the CDR3: TGTGCCAGCAAAACCTTGAGGAATAGCAATCAGCCCCAGCATTTT.

As to this clonotype: Because the CDR3 is missing its conserved closing phenylalanine or tryptophan, this is likely a read error. The rearrangement joins TRBV20-1 to TRBJ2-5; 7 bases fit TRBD1. The J call may be incorrect, as the DNA end agrees better with TRBJ2-7. Germline V lookup: CDR1 DFQATT, CDR2 SNEGSKA (reference sequence). The CDR3 contains 13 residues. The CDR3 loop is CSARPRTGYEQYY. CDR3 DNA sequence: TGCAGTGCTAGACCCAGGACAGGCTACGAGCAGTACTAC.

This clonotype was counted many times. The gene calls are TRBV29-1 and TRBJ2-3; D not certain. Trimming shortened V by 1 base and J by 4 bases, and 15 bases separated the two germline ends. Germline V gene lookup returns CDR1 SQVTM and CDR2 ANQGSEA. The CDR3 has 15 residues. The DNA for the CDR3 is TGCAGCGTTGAAGTTACCGAACAATCCCCAGATACGCAGTATTTT. This encodes CSVEVTEQSPDTQYF.

The chain links TRBV19 to TRBJ1-2, with 9 bases aligning to TRBD1. There are 17 residues in the CDR3. V shed 6 bases, J shed 6 bases, and the junction held 17 bases outside the gene matches. The germline CDR1 and CDR2 sequences are LNHDA and SQIVND (reference sequence). CDR3 nucleotides: TGTGCCAGTAGGAGGCGGGACAGGGACAGATTTGGCCATGGCTACACCTTC. Translated: CASRRRDRDRFGHGYTF.

This clonotype appeared a few times. V and J are TRBV7-2 and TRBJ2-2; D is unclear. The V gene lost 1 base and the J gene lost 1 base, with 7 bases spanning the gap. The CDR3 is 15 residues long. Germline lookup yields CDR1 SGHTA and CDR2 FQGNSA. CDR3 nucleotides: TGTGCCAGCAGCTTAGTTCTGGGGAACACCGGGGAGCTGTTTTTT. Its protein is CASSLVLGNTGELFF. The variable domain in full, completed from reference TRBV7-2 and TRBJ2-2, reads GAGVSQSPSNKVTEKGKDVELRCDPISGHTALYWYRQSLGQGLEFLIYFQGNSAPDKSGLPSDRFSAERTGGSVSTLTIQRTQQEDSAVYLCASSLVLGNTGELFFGEGSRLTVL.

Comments on this clonotype: Since a much larger clone is just one base distant, this may be a read error. V and J are TRBV6-2 or TRBV6-3 and TRBJ2-7, with 14 positions matching TRBD2. The CDR3 loop spans 15 amino acids. The J segment lost 7 bases and the V segment lost 5 bases, leaving 7 bases of the junction unmatched. The germline V gene has CDR1 MNHEY and CDR2 SVGEGT. CDR3 sequence (DNA): TGTGCCAGCAGTGAGACTAGCGGGGGGGCGTTGGAGCAGTACTTC. It is translated as CASSETSGGALEQYF.

This sequence joins TRBV20-1 and TRBJ2-5; 7 bases align to TRBD1. The CDR3 contains 13 residues. Germline V gives CDR1 DFQATT, CDR2 SNEGSKA (reference sequence). The CDR3 reads CSHLRQGGNEQYF. In DNA form, the CDR3 reads TGCAGCCACCTCAGACAGGGTGGGAATGAGCAGTACTTC.

As for this clonotype: A much larger clone differs by one base, so this may be a read error. The chain is built from TRBV7-2 and TRBJ1-2; D remains ambiguous. Germline V gene data show CDR1 as SGHTA and CDR2 as FQGNSA. CDR3 length: 14 amino acids. DNA of the CDR3: TGTGCCAGCAGCCCCACGGGAAACAGCTATGGCTGCACCTTC. Encoded protein: CASSPTGNSYGCTF.

This clonotype was detected a few times. This CDR3 is CASSSSDSTGELFF. The CDR3 DNA sequence: TGTGCCAGCAGTTCGTCCGACTCGACCGGGGAGCTGTTTTTT. This chain connects TRBV7-9 to TRBJ2-2, with unresolved D. Germline V lookup: CDR1 SEHNR, CDR2 FQNEAQ (reference sequence). V was clipped by 6 bases and J by 5 bases, with 13 bases between them. This CDR3 spans 14 amino acids.

This clonotype was picked up many times. This may stem from a read error, because a much larger clone lies one nucleotide away. The chain carries TRBV7-2 and TRBJ2-5; 8 nucleotides align to TRBD2. From germline, CDR1 is SGHTA and CDR2 FQGNSA. The CDR3 consists of 14 residues. J gave up 5 bases and V 6 bases, and 8 bases lay outside the gene matches. CDR3 coding DNA: TGTGCCAGCAGTCGCGGGCCTAGCGGGGAGACCCAGTACTTC. Its translation: CASSRGPSGETQYF.

This clonotype was seen at least ten times. The J gene is TRBJ2-3, the V gene TRBV29-1; 7 bases match TRBD2. Germline assignment: CDR1 SQVTM and CDR2 ANQGSEA. The CDR3 is 15 amino acids. With V trimmed by 4 bases and J by 5 bases, 12 bases remained unmatched. The DNA for the CDR3 is TGCAGCGTTGCCCTGAAAGCGGGGAAAGGAGATACGCAGTATTTT. It encodes CSVALKAGKGDTQYF.

The table lists this clonotype with many counts. J is TRBJ2-3 and V is TRBV14, with 8 bases fitting TRBD1. V shed 1 base, J shed 2 bases, and the junction held 5 bases outside the gene matches. Per the germline V gene, CDR1 is SGHDN and CDR2 is FVKESK. The CDR3 runs to 16 residues. The CDR3 reads CASSQGTGLNTDTQYF. DNA for the CDR3: TGTGCCAGCAGCCAAGGGACAGGGCTGAACACAGATACGCAGTATTTT.

The chain employs TRBV5-6 and TRBJ2-1, with D tentatively TRBD1 (5 bases). The CDR3 has 16 residues. Trimming stripped 0 bases from V and 0 bases from J, with 10 bases between. Germline-derived CDR1 and CDR2 are SGHDT and YYEEEE. CDR3 bases: TGTGCCAGCAGCTTGGGACAGACGAGCTCCTACAATGAGCAGTTCTTC. Its translation: CASSLGQTSSYNEQFF.

This clonotype came up many times. The V and J genes are TRBV15 and TRBJ2-1, with 10 bases that match TRBD2. J gave up 10 bases and V 0 bases, and 9 bases lay outside the gene matches. The CDR3 contains 16 residues. The germline gives CDR1 LNHNV, CDR2 YYDKDF (reference sequence). The CDR3 coding sequence is TGTGCCACCAGCAGAGATCGTAGCGGGGGGCCGGGGGAGCAGTTCTTC. As protein: CATSRDRSGGPGEQFF.

At least ten counts were recorded for this clonotype. This chain uses TRBV2 with TRBJ2-7; 8 positions agree with TRBD1. CDR1 is SNHLY and CDR2 is FYNNEI in the germline V gene. The CDR3 spans 15 residues. Trimming at V came to 3 bases and at J to 4 bases, leaving 8 bases not matched to a gene. This CDR3 reads CASSELTGDPYEQYF. The CDR3 DNA reads TGTGCCAGCAGTGAGCTGACAGGGGATCCATACGAGCAGTACTTC.

This clonotype appeared many times. An end of the junction differs from the germline gene, which may be a read error. The rearrangement links TRBV5-1 to TRBJ2-3, with 10 bases aligning to TRBD2. The CDR3 runs 18 residues. Germline V gives CDR1 SGHRS, CDR2 YFSETQ. The DNA for the CDR3 is TGCGTCAGCAGCCCTACTAGCGGGGCCCAATCTAGCACAGATACGCAGTATTTT. Amino acid sequence: CVSSPTSGAQSSTDTQYF.

The chain is built from TRBV20-1 and TRBJ1-2, with TRBD1 matching 7 bases. With 2 bases clipped from V and 0 bases from J, the junction kept 9 bases outside the gene matches. Looked up from germline, CDR1 is DFQATT and CDR2 is SNEGSKA (reference sequence). The CDR3 consists of 16 residues. The CDR3 protein is CSARPGQRIPNYGYTF. In DNA, the CDR3 is TGCAGTGCTAGACCGGGACAGAGAATACCTAACTATGGCTACACCTTC.

For this clonotype: Relative to the germline gene, one junction end is altered; a read error may explain this. This chain connects TRBV6-6 to TRBJ2-5; TRBD2 matches at 9 bases. Germline CDR1 reads MNHNY; CDR2 reads SVGAGI (reference sequence). This CDR3 comprises 17 residues. The CDR3 DNA sequence: TGTGGCAGCAGTTTATATCGTGGAGCGGGGGGCCAAGAGACCCAGTACTTC. This sequence encodes CGSSLYRGAGGQETQYF.

This clonotype appeared a few times. The V and J genes are TRBV7-9 and TRBJ2-1, with 11 nucleotides matching TRBD2. V was clipped by 6 bases and J by 7 bases; unmatched bases: 8. Germline V gene sequence: CDR1 SEHNR, CDR2 FQNEAQ (reference sequence). CDR3 length: 15 residues. As DNA, the CDR3 is TGTGCCAGCAGGGTACTAGCGGGGGATGGTAATGAGCAGTTCTTC. Translating gives CASRVLAGDGNEQFF.

This clonotype was observed a handful of times. Given a much more abundant clone one base away, this may be a read error. V and J are TRBV4-1 and TRBJ2-7; D unresolved. The CDR3 extends over 15 amino acids. V lost 8 bases and J lost 1, with 18 bases in between. Germline V gene sequence: CDR1 MGHRA, CDR2 YSYEKL. CDR3 bases: TGCGCCAGCGGCCCCGACGAGGCGTTTTCCTACGAGCAGTACTTC. Translated, it gives CASGPDEAFSYEQYF.

This clonotype was seen ten or more times. V gene TRBV20-1 combines with J gene TRBJ1-5, with 9 bases aligning to TRBD1. V shed 5 bases, J shed 4 bases, and the junction held 0 bases outside the gene matches. The CDR3 spans 12 residues. The V gene's germline CDR1 is DFQATT and CDR2 SNEGSKA (reference sequence). The CDR3 sequence is CSADRGNQPQHF. The CDR3 DNA follows: TGCAGTGCTGACAGGGGGAATCAGCCCCAGCATTTT.

This clonotype has ten or more counts. The chain joins TRBV6-1 to TRBJ1-1; 8 nucleotides align to TRBD1. CDR3 length: 14 residues. J lost 3 bases, V lost 4 bases, and 4 bases had no gene match. CDR1 is MNHNS, CDR2 SASEGT, per germline. The CDR3 bases are TGTGCCAGCAGTGTTACACAGGGGGACACTGAAGCTTTCTTT. As protein: CASSVTQGDTEAFF.

This clonotype has only one observation. V and J are TRBV5-1 and TRBJ1-2; maybe TRBD1 (5 bases). CDR3 length: 14 residues. Trimming cost V 0 bases and J 4 bases, with 10 bases left between them. The germline V gene has CDR1 SGHRS and CDR2 YFSETQ. CDR3 residues: CASSLAAGLYGYTF. The CDR3 nucleotides are TGCGCCAGCAGCTTGGCAGCAGGGCTCTATGGCTACACCTTC.

This chain links TRBV10-3 with TRBJ2-7, with 9 bases that match TRBD1. The DNA end is more similar to TRBJ2-5, so the J call may be wrong. Germline assignment: CDR1 ENHRY and CDR2 SYGVKD. This CDR3 is 15 amino acids long. CDR3 sequence: CAIRPRTGAGETQYF. The CDR3 nucleotides read TGTGCCATCAGACCGCGGACAGGGGCAGGGGAGACCCAGTACTTC.

This clonotype has a handful of counts. The chain is built from TRBV5-5 and TRBJ1-5; D uncertain. The ends were cut back, 0 bases at V and 2 bases at J, with 9 bases in the middle. From germline, CDR1 is SGHKS and CDR2 YYEKEE (reference sequence). CDR3 size: 15 residues. The CDR3 nucleotides read TGTGCCAGCAGCTTGGAGAGGATGGGCAATCAGCCCCAGCATTTT. It yields the protein CASSLERMGNQPQHF.

Ten or more counts support this clonotype. In DNA, the CDR3 is TGTGCCAGCAGTGATAAAGGGGGATCGGGAGAGACCCAGTACTTC. It specifies CASSDKGGSGETQYF. V gene TRBV7-2 combines with J gene TRBJ2-5, with a possible D match to TRBD1 (6 bases). V was trimmed by 6 bases and J by 4 bases, leaving 18 bases between them. The CDR3 is 15 residues long. Germline V gene lookup returns CDR1 SGHTA and CDR2 FQGNSA.

The chain joins TRBV5-1 to TRBJ2-1; D not certain. V lost 0 bases and J lost 8, with 12 bases in between. Germline CDR1 and CDR2: SGHRS and YFSETQ. The length of the CDR3 is 14 residues. CDR3: CASSLGGGVDEQFF. The CDR3 region has the DNA TGCGCCAGCAGCTTGGGTGGCGGCGTCGATGAGCAGTTCTTC.

Note on this clonotype: A much larger clone differs by one base, so this may be a read error. V gene TRBV12-3 or TRBV12-4 combines with J gene TRBJ2-3, with D possibly TRBD2 on 7 matching bases. This CDR3 contains 14 residues. CDR3 sequence: CASSPGGPADAQYF. CDR3 sequence (DNA): TGTGCCAGCAGTCCCGGGGGGCCGGCAGATGCGCAGTATTTT.